The 27 T cell receptor beta chains below were found in one sample sequenced in a study of beta chain features in type 1 diabetes. Points from the study as a whole: For Type 1 diabetes patients, all four CD4+ subsets carried TCRB CDR3s that were moderately but significantly shorter.

Sequencing targeted expressed TCRB transcripts, as all isolated RNA had been reverse transcribed. This table comes from immunoSEQ multiplex PCR, and its TCRdb copy is limited to in-frame clones, with some not included. Seen here are hundreds of thousands of clones, over 13% observed once, and the top ten hold 0.035% to 0.045%. The antigens for these receptors are not known. Sequencing was carried out using naive CD4+ T cells from blood. The receptors stem from a man aged 18 to 30 with type 1 diabetes.

This clone was counted a few times. V is TRBV30 and J is TRBJ1-1, with D maybe TRBD1 (6 bases). Germline CDR1 GTSNPN, CDR2 SVGIG (reference sequence). The CDR3 consists of 14 residues. V was cut by 5 bases and J by 1 base, with 14 bases left in between. The CDR3 sequence is CAWATGTTNTEAFF. DNA of the CDR3: TGTGCCTGGGCTACCGGGACAACGAACACTGAAGCTTTCTTT.

The chain employs TRBV30 and TRBJ1-2, with D perhaps matching TRBD1 (5 bases). Germline V gene data show CDR1 as GTSNPN and CDR2 as SVGIG (reference sequence). This CDR3 is built from 14 residues. The ends were cut back, 4 bases at V and 4 bases at J, with 16 bases in the middle. CDR3 residues: CAWIPQGGSYGYTF. In DNA form, the CDR3 reads TGTGCCTGGATACCGCAGGGCGGTAGCTATGGCTACACCTTC.

This clone has just a few counts. The V call is TRBV7-9, the J call TRBJ2-7; 9 bases are shared with TRBD1. Per the germline V gene, CDR1 is SEHNR and CDR2 is FQNEAQ (reference sequence). This CDR3 contains 15 residues. Trimming at V came to 3 bases and at J to 3 bases, leaving 6 bases not matched to a gene. The CDR3 sequence: CASSLGLGQGYEQYF. The CDR3 bases are TGTGCCAGCAGCTTGGGTTTGGGACAGGGCTACGAGCAGTACTTC.

A few counts support this clone. The V gene is TRBV29-1, the J gene TRBJ1-4; no reliable D call. From germline, CDR1 is SQVTM and CDR2 ANQGSEA. This CDR3 region has 13 residues. Trimming left V 5 bases short and J 8 bases short, with 15 bases between. CDR3 protein: CSVSTDSREKLFF. CDR3 nucleotide sequence: TGCAGCGTTTCGACGGACTCTAGGGAAAAACTGTTTTTT.

This clone was seen a few times. This sequence joins TRBV30 and TRBJ1-5, with no clear D. Germline lookup yields CDR1 GTSNPN and CDR2 SVGIG (reference sequence). This CDR3 spans 16 amino acids. The V gene lost 2 bases and the J gene lost 2 bases, with 16 bases spanning the gap. CDR3 DNA: TGTGCCTGGAGTCCTCTCACCCCCACGGGCAATCAGCCCCAGCATTTT. Translated, it gives CAWSPLTPTGNQPQHF.

The V gene is TRBV5-1, the J gene TRBJ2-7, with a possible D match to TRBD2 (6 bases). CDR3 length: 16 amino acids. Germline lookup yields CDR1 SGHRS and CDR2 YFSETQ. Trimming cost V 0 bases and J 5 bases, with 18 bases left between them. For the CDR3, the DNA is TGCGCCAGCAGCTTGGCTCCGTGGGGGGTCGACCACGAGCAGTACTTC. Translated: CASSLAPWGVDHEQYF.

The chain couples TRBV9 to TRBJ2-3; D is perhaps TRBD2 (7 bases). Germline CDR1 SGDLS, CDR2 YYNGEE. The V gene lost 3 bases and the J gene lost 3 bases, with 14 bases spanning the gap. The CDR3 contains 15 residues. CDR3 bases: TGTGCCAGCAGCGAGGGGGGGCTAGCGACAGATACGCAGTATTTT. Residues: CASSEGGLATDTQYF.

This clone was counted only a few times. The chain links TRBV5-1 to TRBJ2-3; the D gene is possibly TRBD2 (6 bases). Looked up from germline, CDR1 is SGHRS and CDR2 is YFSETQ. Trimming pared 2 bases from V and 6 bases from J, leaving 16 bases between. This CDR3 region has 15 residues. CDR3 residues: CASSFGGLTWDTQYF. As DNA, the CDR3 is TGCGCCAGCAGCTTTGGAGGGCTAACATGGGATACGCAGTATTTT.

Only a few counts were recorded for this clone. Other DNA sequences in the same sample also yield this CDR3. The chain joins TRBV6-6 to TRBJ1-1, with 10 bases aligning to TRBD1. Germline CDR1 reads MNHNY; CDR2 reads SVGAGI (reference sequence). This CDR3 is built from 14 residues. Trimming removed 5 bases from V and 3 bases from J; junction bases left unmatched: 3. The CDR3 DNA reads TGTGCCAGCAGTCTCGGACAGGGGGACACTGAAGCTTTCTTT. Residues: CASSLGQGDTEAFF.

This clone was seen a handful of times. The chain is built from TRBV7-2 and TRBJ1-1; a possible D gene is TRBD1 (5 bases). Trimming shortened V by 5 bases and J by 4 bases, and 14 bases separated the two germline ends. The CDR3 contains 14 residues. The germline V gene has CDR1 SGHTA and CDR2 FQGNSA. For the CDR3, the DNA is TGTGCCAGCAGCAGACAGATGGTGGGCACTGAAGCTTTCTTT. This encodes CASSRQMVGTEAFF.

In its sample, this clone was seen a few times. This chain uses TRBV7-2 with TRBJ2-1; D gene uncertain. V lost 4 bases and J lost 0, with 13 bases in between. Germline values: CDR1 SGHTA, CDR2 FQGNSA. The CDR3 has 16 amino acids. The CDR3 loop reads CASSSKRASSYNEQFF. CDR3 sequence (DNA): TGTGCCAGCAGCTCTAAACGGGCCAGCTCCTACAATGAGCAGTTCTTC. Full variable domain (remainder filled in from reference TRBV7-2 and TRBJ2-1): GAGVSQSPSNKVTEKGKDVELRCDPISGHTALYWYRQSLGQGLEFLIYFQGNSAPDKSGLPSDRFSAERTGGSVSTLTIQRTQQEDSAVYLCASSSKRASSYNEQFFGPGTRLTVL.

V gene TRBV10-3 combines with J gene TRBJ2-5; 9 positions match TRBD1. The CDR3 has 15 amino acids. V lost 5 bases and J lost 5; bases outside the gene matches: 9. Germline V gene lookup returns CDR1 ENHRY and CDR2 SYGVKD. The CDR3 protein is CAISSPGQGSETQYF. CDR3 DNA sequence: TGTGCCATCAGTTCGCCGGGACAGGGCTCTGAGACCCAGTACTTC.

This clone was detected only a few times. The genes are TRBV5-1 and TRBJ2-3; a weak D match, TRBD2 (5 bases). Deletions cut 0 bases from V and 8 bases from J, with 13 bases between. CDR1 and CDR2 (germline): SGHRS, YFSETQ. The CDR3 totals 14 residues. CDR3 in DNA: TGCGCCAGCAGCTTGGATGGTAAAGAGGGTACGCAGTATTTT. Translated: CASSLDGKEGTQYF. The complete variable domain, with remaining parts taken from reference TRBV5-1 and TRBJ2-3, reads KAGVTQTPRYLIKTRGQQVTLSCSPISGHRSVSWYQQTPGQGLQFLFEYFSETQRNKGNFPGRFSGRQFSNSRSEMNVSTLELGDSALYLCASSLDGKEGTQYFGPGTRLTVL.

This clone has a handful of counts. CDR3 protein: CASRRQGTGYINEQFF. In DNA, the CDR3 is TGTGCCAGCAGACGGCAGGGGACAGGATATATCAATGAGCAGTTCTTC. The rearrangement links TRBV28 to TRBJ2-1; 8 bases agree with TRBD1. The trim removed 6 bases at V and 6 bases at J, leaving 13 bases unmatched. Germline V gives CDR1 MDHEN, CDR2 SYDVKM. This CDR3 has 16 residues.

This clone was seen a handful of times. Other DNA sequences of this sample code for an identical CDR3. The chain couples TRBV7-9 to TRBJ1-1; TRBD1 agrees at 8 bases. Looked up from germline, CDR1 is SEHNR and CDR2 is FQNEAQ (reference sequence). There are 14 residues in the CDR3. The V and J ends lost 3 bases and 1 base, in that order; junction bases with no gene match: 1. As DNA, the CDR3 is TGTGCCAGCAGCTTCGGACAGGGGAACACTGAAGCTTTCTTT. Residues: CASSFGQGNTEAFF.

The gene calls are TRBV6-1 and TRBJ1-2, with a possible D match to TRBD1 (6 bases). This CDR3 has 13 amino acids. Germline V gene data show CDR1 as MNHNS and CDR2 as SASEGT. V shed 6 bases and J shed 7 bases, with 15 bases lying between them. CDR3 DNA sequence: TGTGCCAGCAGAACAGGGAATCTACGTGGCTACACCTTC. It yields the protein CASRTGNLRGYTF.

This clone was observed a few times. This chain joins TRBV18 and TRBJ1-4; the D is unclear. Germline CDR1 KGHSH, CDR2 LQKENI. V shed 5 bases and J shed 0 bases, with 7 bases lying between them. The CDR3 is 14 residues long. CDR3 amino acids: CASSDTATNEKLFF. CDR3 in DNA: TGTGCCAGCTCAGACACGGCAACTAATGAAAAACTGTTTTTT. Complete variable domain (other parts from reference TRBV18 and TRBJ1-4): NAGVMQNPRHLVRRRGQEARLRCSPMKGHSHVYWYRQLPEEGLKFMVYLQKENIIDESGMPKERFSAEFPKEGPSILRIQQVVRGDSAAYFCASSDTATNEKLFFGSGTQLSVL.

This clone was observed a few times. The chain is built from TRBV4-2 and TRBJ2-3; 13 bases agree with TRBD2. V lost 2 bases, J lost 5 bases, and 13 bases stayed unmatched. The CDR3 is made up of 19 amino acids. The germline gives CDR1 LGHNA, CDR2 YNFKEQ. The CDR3 sequence is CASSQPPTSGGRMEDTQYF. The CDR3 bases are TGTGCCAGCAGCCAACCCCCGACTAGCGGGGGGCGGATGGAAGATACGCAGTATTTT.

This clone was seen a handful of times. The genes are TRBV4-3 and TRBJ1-5; D not certain. This CDR3 is 16 amino acids long. The germline V gene has CDR1 LGHNA and CDR2 YSLEER. V lost 0 bases and J 9 bases, leaving 18 bases between the germline ends. The CDR3, as DNA: TGCGCCAGCAGCCAAGATTATGGGGAGATATCATGGCCCCAGCATTTT. It codes for CASSQDYGEISWPQHF.

In its sample, this clone was seen a few times. The CDR3 is CASIPGRYNEQFF. The CDR3 DNA reads as TGTGCCAGCATTCCCGGGAGATACAATGAGCAGTTCTTC. The rearrangement links TRBV7-8 to TRBJ2-1, with D possibly matching TRBD2 (6 bases). This CDR3 comprises 13 residues. The V and J ends lost 7 bases and 4 bases respectively, with 11 bases between them. CDR1 SGHVS and CDR2 FQNEAQ come from the germline V gene. Supplemented by reference TRBV7-8 and TRBJ2-1, the full variable domain reads GAGVSQSPRYKVAKRGQDVALRCDPISGHVSLFWYQQALGQGPEFLTYFQNEAQLDKSGLPSDRFFAERPEGSVSTLKIQRTQQEDSAVYLCASIPGRYNEQFFGPGTRLTVL.

This chain joins TRBV27 and TRBJ1-5, with D possibly TRBD1 on 6 matching bases. The CDR3 loop spans 14 amino acids. V was trimmed by 8 bases and J by 7 bases, leaving 18 bases between them. Germline CDR1 and CDR2: MNHEY and SMNVEV (reference sequence). In nucleotides, the CDR3 is TGTGCCAGCCGGCTGACGGGGGCCGGGCAGCCCCAGCATTTT. Protein sequence: CASRLTGAGQPQHF.

This clone was detected only a few times. This sequence joins TRBV2 and TRBJ2-7; 10 positions match TRBD2. With 1 base clipped from V and 9 bases from J, the junction kept 9 bases outside the gene matches. From germline, CDR1 is SNHLY and CDR2 FYNNEI. There are 15 residues in the CDR3. The CDR3 sequence: CASSEEPAGGPMQYF. The CDR3 nucleotides are TGTGCCAGCAGTGAAGAACCAGCGGGAGGGCCGATGCAGTACTTC.

Details on this clone: The sample contains more than one DNA sequence encoding this CDR3. The J gene is TRBJ2-6, the V gene TRBV29-1, with D hard to call. V was pared by 5 bases and J by 1 base, with 6 bases between. This CDR3 spans 13 amino acids. From germline, CDR1 is SQVTM and CDR2 ANQGSEA. The CDR3: CSVQTSGANVLTF. The DNA of the CDR3 is TGCAGCGTTCAAACATCTGGGGCCAACGTCCTGACTTTC.

V is TRBV30 and J is TRBJ2-7; 7 bases are shared with TRBD2. Germline V lookup: CDR1 GTSNPN, CDR2 SVGIG (reference sequence). Trimming cost V 1 base and J 9 bases; bases outside gene matches: 15. This CDR3 has 15 amino acids. The CDR3, as DNA: TGTGCCTGGAGTGCGTTAGCGGGCCCCGCAACGGGGCAGTACTTC. Protein sequence: CAWSALAGPATGQYF.

The CDR3 is CSVPGGSSSGNTIYF. The CDR3, as DNA: TGCAGCGTCCCCGGCGGATCCTCCTCTGGAAACACCATATATTTT. The J gene is TRBJ1-3, the V gene TRBV29-1, with D unclear. The ends were cut back, 6 bases at V and 0 bases at J, with 15 bases in the middle. Germline V CDR1 and CDR2: SQVTM, ANQGSEA. This CDR3 contains 15 residues.

This clone has a handful of counts. Other DNA variants within this sample encode the same CDR3. The chain couples TRBV7-3 to TRBJ2-7; 11 nucleotides agree with TRBD1. CDR1 is SGHTA, CDR2 FQGTGA, per germline. The V gene end was trimmed by 3 bases and the J gene end by 2 bases; junction bases not matched to a gene: 0. CDR3 size: 14 residues. This chain's CDR3 is CASSLGQGAYEQYF. The CDR3 DNA is TGTGCCAGCAGCTTGGGACAGGGGGCCTACGAGCAGTACTTC.

The V call is TRBV6-5, the J call TRBJ2-7; D is possibly TRBD1 (6 bases). Between the trimmed V and J ends, which lost 8 bases and 7 bases, there was a span of 15 bases. The CDR3 has 12 amino acids. The germline gives CDR1 MNHEY, CDR2 SVGAGI. The CDR3 is CASGDRPGEQYF. The CDR3 region has the DNA TGTGCCAGCGGAGACAGGCCTGGGGAGCAGTACTTC.